The clone carrying this T cell receptor (beta chain) has just one count. Its specificity is not known. Sequencing was at deep level. TCRdb keeps only in-frame clones here, not all; method: immunoSEQ multiplex PCR. This table holds more than 600,000 clones, approximately 90% found once. The data were obtained in a study of shared clonotypes between healthy human individuals. Study results and caveats: Generally, naive subsets (rather than memory subsets) showed larger estimated richness. Only blood was sampled; tissue repertoires likely differ.

CD8 cells classed as naive were CD45RO-negative and positively selected for CCR7, excluding terminally differentiated effector memory CD45RA+ cells. This CDR3 has 14 amino acids. Trimming shortened V by 4 bases and J by 1 base, and 9 bases separated the two germline ends. The germline gives CDR1 PRHDT, CDR2 FYEKMQ (reference sequence). The source material was naive CD8+ T cells sorted from blood. The clonotype comes from a man under 40 in good health. This chain links TRBV13 with TRBJ2-3; D remains ambiguous. The CDR3 DNA reads as TGTGCCAGCAGCTCCCGACTTGGCACAGATACGCAGTATTTT. Protein product: CASSSRLGTDTQYF. Looking up the rest from reference TRBV13 and TRBJ2-3 gives the full variable domain: AAGVIQSPRHLIKEKRETATLKCYPIPRHDTVYWYQQGPGQDPQFLISFYEKMQSDKGSIPDRFSAQQFSDYHSELNMSSLELGDSALYFCASSSRLGTDTQYFGPGTRLTVL.